This TCR beta chain was captured by sequencing in a study of CD8 T cells in ankylosing spondylitis. This clonotype was seen more than once but under ten times. V was trimmed by 8 bases and J by 3 bases, leaving 17 bases between them. CDR1 and CDR2 (germline): MNHNS, SASEGT. This CDR3 contains 14 residues. TCRdb recomputed calls from the 5' RACE reads with MiXCR, one row per CDR3 protein. This sample has about 250,000 distinct CDR3 sequences, with more than 20% found just once. The V gene is TRBV6-1, the J gene TRBJ2-7, with no clear D. The origin of this receptor is a male donor with ankylosing spondylitis or in good health (not recorded which). Sample: blood, either unsorted or a sorted T cell fraction (not recorded which). CDR3 sequence: CASVDGGPGYEQYF. The CDR3 region has the DNA TGTGCCAGCGTGGACGGCGGACCCGGCTACGAGCAGTACTTC.